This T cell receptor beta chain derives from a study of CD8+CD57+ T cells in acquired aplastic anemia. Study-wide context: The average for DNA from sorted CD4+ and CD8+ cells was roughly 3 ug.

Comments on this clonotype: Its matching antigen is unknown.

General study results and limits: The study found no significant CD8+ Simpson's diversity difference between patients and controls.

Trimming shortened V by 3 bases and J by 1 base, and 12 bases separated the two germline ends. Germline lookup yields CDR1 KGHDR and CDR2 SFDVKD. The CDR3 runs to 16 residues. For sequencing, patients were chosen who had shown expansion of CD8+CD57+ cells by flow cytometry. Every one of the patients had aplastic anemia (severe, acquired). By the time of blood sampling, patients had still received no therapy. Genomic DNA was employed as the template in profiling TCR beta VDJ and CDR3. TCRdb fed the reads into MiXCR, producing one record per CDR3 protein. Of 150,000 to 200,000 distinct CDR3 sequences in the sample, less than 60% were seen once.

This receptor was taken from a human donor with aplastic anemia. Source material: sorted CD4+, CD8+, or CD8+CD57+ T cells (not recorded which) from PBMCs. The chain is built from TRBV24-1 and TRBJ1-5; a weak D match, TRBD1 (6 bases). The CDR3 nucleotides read TGTGCCACCAGTGATCCAAGCGGGACAAGCAATCAGCCCCAGCATTTT. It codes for CATSDPSGTSNQPQHF.